The following is a T cell receptor (beta chain) sequence with its context. A much larger clone is a single base away; this may be a read error. The data originate from a study of response to subunit inactivated influenza vaccine. TCRdb recomputed calls from the RT-PCR reads with MiXCR, one row per CDR3 protein. The sample consists of about 570,000 distinct CDR3 sequences, approximately 11% of them appearing once. Germline V lookup: CDR1 DFQATT, CDR2 SNEGSKA (reference sequence). Trimming removed 3 bases at V and 3 bases at J, with 17 bases between. This CDR3 has 16 amino acids. These data were also filed under a second study, of T cells expressing NK-cell markers. That study reports: Libraries used 5'RACE template switching adding universal primer site and UMIs. Repertoire data for TCR beta were derived from sorted T cells (CD3+CD56+NKG2C+, CD3+CD56+NKG2C- and CD3+CD56-NKG2C+). Among eight sequenced donors, seven carried HCMV seropositivity while one was seronegative.

This chain connects TRBV20-1 to TRBJ2-2, with D hard to call. The TCR comes from a man aged 50 to 60 who received an inactivated influenza vaccine. The sample was PBMCs from blood, taken on the day of vaccination. DNA of the CDR3: TGCAGTGCTAGGGGCTGGACGGAGCTGCACACCGGGGAGCTGTTTTTT. Its protein is CSARGWTELHTGELFF.